The 8 T cell receptor beta chains given below trace back to one sample, sequenced in a study of blood T cell repertoires in COVID-19. Measured with immunoSEQ multiplex PCR; TCRdb has only the in-frame clones, and not every one. There are some 240,000 clones in the sample; around 87% occur only once, and 3.3% lies in the top ten. What was sequenced was PBMCs or T cells enriched from blood (not recorded which). The receptor source for this set is a woman aged 40 to 50 with acute COVID-19.

The rearrangement uses TRBV5-6 and TRBJ1-2; TRBD1 is a possible D gene (5 bases). The germline CDR1 and CDR2 sequences are SGHDT and YYEEEE. The CDR3 sequence is 13 residues long. V lost 7 bases to trimming and J lost 8 bases, with 18 bases between them. The DNA for the CDR3 is TGTGCCAGCTATAACAGGCCCTTGGGGGGCTACACCTTC. Amino acid sequence: CASYNRPLGGYTF.

This chain joins TRBV6-1 and TRBJ2-7, with 8 bases identical to TRBD2. In germline, CDR1 is MNHNS, CDR2 SASEGT. Trimming cost V 1 base and J 4 bases; bases outside gene matches: 6. The CDR3 is 15 residues long. CDR3 region: CASSEEGLDVYEQYF. The CDR3 DNA reads as TGTGCCAGCAGTGAAGAGGGACTAGACGTTTACGAGCAGTACTTC.

The genes are TRBV27 and TRBJ2-5; D might be TRBD2 (6 bases). This CDR3 is 15 amino acids long. V shed 1 base and J shed 5 bases, with 14 bases lying between them. Germline CDR1 MNHEY, CDR2 SMNVEV (reference sequence). The CDR3 DNA follows: TGTGCCAGCAGTTTATACCCCTCGGGGGATGAGACCCAGTACTTC. Translated, it gives CASSLYPSGDETQYF.

This clone was recorded only once. The CDR3 region is CATMRTIASNYGYTF. The CDR3 DNA sequence: TGTGCCACAATGCGGACAATCGCCTCTAACTATGGCTACACCTTC. The chain carries TRBV27 and TRBJ1-2; perhaps TRBD1 as D (5 bases). The CDR3 contains 15 residues. Germline CDR1 and CDR2: MNHEY and SMNVEV (reference sequence). Trimming pared 10 bases from V and 0 bases from J, leaving 18 bases between.

The chain joins TRBV24-1 to TRBJ1-2; TRBD1 might be the D (6 bases). The CDR3 has 15 residues. V gave up 4 bases and J gave up 4 bases, with 15 bases separating them. Germline V gene lookup returns CDR1 KGHDR and CDR2 SFDVKD. CDR3 sequence: CATSDSSGQSYGYTF. The DNA of the CDR3 is TGTGCCACCAGTGACTCATCAGGACAGAGCTATGGCTACACCTTC.

This clone was seen only once. CDR3 nucleotide sequence: TGTGCCAGCAGACCCGACAGGGGCCCCCACGAGCAGTACTTC. This encodes CASRPDRGPHEQYF. The genes are TRBV2 and TRBJ2-7, with 8 nucleotides matching TRBD1. The CDR3 is 14 amino acids. Trimming took 6 bases from V and 5 from J; bases not matched to a gene: 9. Germline-derived CDR1 and CDR2 are SNHLY and FYNNEI.

The V gene is TRBV19, the J gene TRBJ1-3, with a possible D match to TRBD1 (6 bases). CDR1 LNHDA and CDR2 SQIVND come from the germline V gene (reference sequence). This CDR3 is built from 15 residues. V lost 6 bases and J 0 bases, leaving 12 bases between the germline ends. This chain's CDR3 is CASRTGVSSGNTIYF. The CDR3 DNA follows: TGTGCCAGTAGGACAGGAGTATCCTCTGGAAACACCATATATTTT.

The chain joins TRBV5-4 to TRBJ2-1, with 11 bases that match TRBD2. The CDR3 runs 15 residues. The V and J ends lost 2 bases and 4 bases, in that order; junction bases with no gene match: 2. The V gene's germline CDR1 is SGHNT and CDR2 YYREEE (reference sequence). The CDR3 reads CASSFPSGGYNEQFF. CDR3 in DNA: TGTGCCAGCAGCTTCCCTAGCGGGGGGTACAATGAGCAGTTCTTC. Full variable domain (remainder filled in from reference TRBV5-4 and TRBJ2-1): ETGVTQSPTHLIKTRGQQVTLRCSSQSGHNTVSWYQQALGQGPQFIFQYYREEENGRGNFPPRFSGLQFPNYSSELNVNALELDDSALYLCASSFPSGGYNEQFFGPGTRLTVL.